This TCR beta chain originates from a study of blood T cell repertoires in COVID-19. Turning to the study itself: In each case, the material was cDNA or gDNA derived from T cells, B-cell-depleted T cells, or PBMCs.

Method: immunoSEQ multiplex PCR; TCRdb's copy keeps in-frame clones and lacks some. Here the sample spans over 150,000 clones, around 80% being singletons. Before being deemed recovered, Cohort 3 donors had two negative PCRs, clearance, or symptom resolution. The V and J ends lost 4 bases and 4 bases, in that order; junction bases with no gene match: 3. The CDR3 is 13 amino acids. The clonotype originates from a woman aged 55 to 70 who had recovered from COVID-19. What was sequenced was PBMCs or T cells enriched from blood (not recorded which). The chain joins TRBV12-3 or TRBV12-4 to TRBJ1-2; 7 nucleotides match TRBD1. The CDR3 loop is CASSYRGSYGYTF. DNA of the CDR3: TGTGCCAGCAGTTACAGGGGCAGCTATGGCTACACCTTC.